Listed here are 20 T cell receptor beta chains from one sample, sequenced in a study of blood T cell repertoires in COVID-19. Sequencing was performed with immunoSEQ multiplex PCR; in TCRdb, only in-frame clones are kept and a portion is missing. The table includes about 320,000 clones, roughly 87% detected once. Source material: PBMCs or T cells enriched from blood (not recorded which). The receptors derive from a woman under 30 who had recovered from COVID-19.

The chain combines TRBV6-5 with TRBJ1-1; 9 positions agree with TRBD1. The CDR3 loop spans 13 amino acids. Germline CDR1 MNHEY, CDR2 SVGAGI. V was pared by 6 bases and J by 6 bases, with 5 bases of the junction left unmatched. The CDR3 spells CASRARQGAEAFF. As DNA, the CDR3 is TGTGCCAGCAGGGCCCGACAGGGGGCTGAAGCTTTCTTT.

This chain links TRBV7-3 with TRBJ2-1, with 11 bases identical to TRBD2. J was trimmed by 4 bases and V by 5 bases; bases with no gene match: 4. This CDR3 comprises 15 residues. The germline CDR1 and CDR2 sequences are SGHTA and FQGTGA. The CDR3 DNA follows: TGTGCCAGCAGCCGACTAGCGGGACAATACAATGAGCAGTTCTTC. This encodes CASSRLAGQYNEQFF.

The V call is TRBV12-3 or TRBV12-4, the J call TRBJ2-5, with D tentatively TRBD2 (5 bases). V shed 5 bases and J shed 3 bases, with 10 bases lying between them. The CDR3 runs 13 residues. Here the CDR3 reads CASSRQREETQYF. CDR3 DNA sequence: TGTGCCAGCAGTCGTCAGAGGGAAGAGACCCAGTACTTC.

The J gene is TRBJ2-5, the V gene TRBV5-6, with 9 nucleotides matching TRBD2. V was pared by 4 bases and J by 5 bases, with 6 bases of the junction left unmatched. This CDR3 spans 14 amino acids. The germline CDR1 and CDR2 sequences are SGHDT and YYEEEE. The CDR3 coding sequence is TGTGCCAGCAGCCACGCGGGGGGGCGGGAGACCCAGTACTTC. Amino acids: CASSHAGGRETQYF. The full variable domain, its missing parts supplied by reference TRBV5-6 and TRBJ2-5, is DAGVTQSPTHLIKTRGQQVTLRCSPKSGHDTVSWYQQALGQGPQFIFQYYEEEERQRGNFPDRFSGHQFPNYSSELNVNALLLGDSALYLCASSHAGGRETQYFGPGTRLLVL.

The chain combines TRBV7-6 with TRBJ1-1, with 7 nucleotides matching TRBD1. V lost 6 bases and J lost 9; bases outside the gene matches: 7. CDR1 is SGHVS and CDR2 is FNYEAQ in the germline V gene. The CDR3 extends over 12 amino acids. The CDR3 DNA reads as TGTGCCAGCAGTCTACAGGGGTCCAAAGCTTTCTTT. It encodes CASSLQGSKAFF.

V usage is TRBV9 and J usage is TRBJ2-3; 10 bases agree with TRBD2. V shed 0 bases, J shed 5 bases, and the junction held 12 bases outside the gene matches. This CDR3 has 18 amino acids. From germline, CDR1 is SGDLS and CDR2 YYNGEE. CDR3 sequence (DNA): TGTGCCAGCAGCGTAGTAGCGGGGGGCCGAGTTTCCGGAGATACGCAGTATTTT. Amino acid sequence: CASSVVAGGRVSGDTQYF.

The chain has TRBV19 and TRBJ2-7; TRBD1 might be the D (6 bases). CDR1 LNHDA and CDR2 SQIVND come from the germline V gene (reference sequence). The V end lost 4 bases, the J end lost 1 base, and 11 bases lay between the germline ends. This CDR3 comprises 14 residues. The CDR3 DNA reads TGTGCCAGTAGTACAGGACAGAGGTCCTACGAGCAGTACTTC. Translating gives CASSTGQRSYEQYF.

CDR3 sequence reads: CASMRDSPLHF. CDR3 bases: TGTGCCAGCATGAGAGATTCACCCCTCCACTTT. The J gene is TRBJ1-6, the V gene TRBV12-3 or TRBV12-4, with D unresolved. V was cut by 7 bases and J by 8 bases, with 6 bases left in between. The CDR3 runs 11 residues.

CDR3 in amino acids: CASSEFGGGGREQYF. CDR3 bases: TGTGCCAGCAGTGAATTCGGGGGAGGGGGTCGAGAGCAGTACTTC. The chain has TRBV25-1 and TRBJ2-7; D perhaps matches TRBD2 (7 bases). In germline, CDR1 is MGHDK, CDR2 SYGVNS. The V end lost 1 base, the J end lost 7 bases, and 17 bases lay between the germline ends. The CDR3 spans 15 residues.

The chain joins TRBV2 to TRBJ2-7, with a possible D match to TRBD2 (6 bases). Between the trimmed V and J ends, which lost 6 bases and 2 bases, there was a span of 14 bases. Germline V gene lookup returns CDR1 SNHLY and CDR2 FYNNEI. This CDR3 region has 14 residues. CDR3 loop: CASSRGTVPYEQYF. In DNA, the CDR3 is TGTGCCAGCAGCCGCGGGACTGTTCCCTACGAGCAGTACTTC.

This chain uses TRBV6-6 with TRBJ2-3; the match to TRBD1 covers 8 bases. Trimming cost V 4 bases and J 6 bases; bases outside gene matches: 12. CDR1 and CDR2 (germline): MNHNY, SVGAGI (reference sequence). The CDR3 sequence is 16 residues long. CDR3 in amino acids: CASSFQGAHDPDTQYF. The DNA of the CDR3 is TGTGCCAGCAGTTTCCAGGGGGCCCACGATCCGGATACGCAGTATTTT.

This chain links TRBV5-6 with TRBJ1-5, with 9 bases matching TRBD1. Trimming removed 4 bases from V and 0 bases from J; junction bases left unmatched: 5. The CDR3 contains 16 residues. The germline CDR1 and CDR2 sequences are SGHDT and YYEEEE. The CDR3 coding sequence is TGTGCCAGCAGCAGACAGGGGGAATATAGCAATCAGCCCCAGCATTTT. It codes for CASSRQGEYSNQPQHF.

The V and J genes are TRBV19 and TRBJ2-1, with TRBD1 identical over 9 bases. The germline V gene has CDR1 LNHDA and CDR2 SQIVND (reference sequence). After removal of 4 bases from V and 3 bases from J, the junction contained 4 bases not matched to a gene. The CDR3 is 15 amino acids. The CDR3 nucleotides read TGTGCCAGTAGTACGGGACAGGGAAACTACAATGAGCAGTTCTTC. Its protein is CASSTGQGNYNEQFF. Supplemented by reference TRBV19 and TRBJ2-1, the full variable domain reads DGGITQSPKYLFRKEGQNVTLSCEQNLNHDAMYWYRQDPGQGLRLIYYSQIVNDFQKGDIAEGYSVSREKKESFPLTVTSAQKNPTAFYLCASSTGQGNYNEQFFGPGTRLTVL.

This rearrangement joins TRBV4-2 to TRBJ1-4; no clear D. Trimming took 0 bases from V and 4 from J, leaving 12 bases between them. Per germline, CDR1 LGHNA and CDR2 YNFKEQ. The CDR3 extends over 16 amino acids. DNA of the CDR3: TGTGCCAGCAGCCAAGATTCACAGCCACTTAATGAAAAACTGTTTTTT. The encoded protein is CASSQDSQPLNEKLFF.

V usage is TRBV5-4 and J usage is TRBJ2-1, with 14 bases aligning to TRBD2. CDR1 and CDR2 (germline): SGHNT, YYREEE (reference sequence). This CDR3 spans 16 amino acids. Trimming cost V 4 bases and J 8 bases; bases outside gene matches: 8. The CDR3 sequence is CASSGGTSGRIDEQFF. The CDR3 nucleotides are TGTGCCAGCAGCGGCGGGACTAGCGGGAGAATAGATGAGCAGTTCTTC.

J is TRBJ1-2 and V is TRBV4-2; 7 bases are a match to TRBD1. CDR3 length: 15 amino acids. The V segment lost 3 bases and the J segment 2 bases; nucleotides outside the gene matches: 6. Germline-derived CDR1 and CDR2 are LGHNA and YNFKEQ. In nucleotides, the CDR3 is TGTGCCAGCAGCCAGGGGACAGCCATAAACTATGGCTACACCTTC. This sequence encodes CASSQGTAINYGYTF.

The chain recombines TRBV7-2 with TRBJ1-5, with 10 bases that match TRBD1. Germline CDR1 reads SGHTA; CDR2 reads FQGNSA. The junction had 6 bases not matched to a gene; V was cut back by 3 bases and J by 7 bases. The length of the CDR3 is 15 residues. The CDR3 region is CASSFRRTGGQPQHF. The CDR3 DNA follows: TGTGCCAGCAGCTTCCGAAGGACAGGGGGGCAGCCCCAGCATTTT.

The gene calls are TRBV7-9 and TRBJ1-1, with a weak D call TRBD1 (5 bases). The CDR3 runs to 13 residues. V was trimmed by 5 bases and J by 5 bases, leaving 12 bases between them. Germline V gene data show CDR1 as SEHNR and CDR2 as FQNEAQ (reference sequence). CDR3 in DNA: TGTGCCAGCAGCGTTTTACAGGAGACTGAAGCTTTCTTT. It codes for CASSVLQETEAFF.

This chain joins TRBV5-4 and TRBJ1-2; 7 bases fit TRBD1. Germline V lookup: CDR1 SGHNT, CDR2 YYREEE (reference sequence). Trimming at V came to 3 bases and at J to 2 bases, leaving 1 base not matched to a gene. CDR3 size: 13 residues. DNA for the CDR3: TGTGCCAGCAGCTCGACAGGGAACTATGGCTACACCTTC. Its protein product is CASSSTGNYGYTF.

The chain uses TRBV7-9 and TRBJ1-6, with no clear D. This CDR3 comprises 14 residues. Germline lookup yields CDR1 SEHNR and CDR2 FQNEAQ (reference sequence). The ends were cut back, 2 bases at V and 0 bases at J, with 2 bases in the middle. The CDR3 protein is CASSLHSYNSPLHF. The CDR3 bases are TGTGCCAGCAGCTTACACTCCTATAATTCACCCCTCCACTTT.